This T cell receptor (beta chain) was recorded in a study of shared clonotypes between healthy human individuals. General study points: The researchers took only blood, and tissue repertoires probably look different. Generation probabilities were higher for clonotypes shared across all four sorted-subset donors than for unshared ones.

CD4+ cells yielded CD45RA+ naive and CD45RA-negative memory subsets. Every subset had its genomic DNA shared out evenly among several immunoSEQ plates. Repertoires were generated with immunoSEQ multiplex PCR, while TCRdb's copy carries only in-frame clones and drops some. The sample has 2 million to 2.5 million clones; 80% to 95% are singletons. V lost 0 bases, J lost 6 bases, and 4 bases stayed unmatched. Germline V CDR1 and CDR2: MGHDK, SYGVNS. The CDR3 is 16 amino acids. In the case of this clone: Its antigen is currently unknown.

The receptor's source is a man in his late teens or twenties in good health. Some clones in this sample may be carry-over from other donors' samples. The chain is built from TRBV25-1 and TRBJ2-7; 14 nucleotides agree with TRBD2. Sequencing input: naive CD4+ T cells from PBMCs. The subset was: CD45RA+ positively selected. The CDR3 loop is CASSEYGTSGSREQYF. The CDR3 DNA sequence: TGTGCCAGCAGTGAATATGGGACTAGCGGGAGTCGCGAGCAGTACTTC.